This T cell receptor (beta chain) appears in the sequencing data of a study of molecular identifiers for immune sequencing clone quantification. Across the whole study: Replicates partitioned RNA from about 20,000 or 100,000 naive CD8 cells into five parts, sequencing four.

Bulk libraries came from a prior protocol with listed TCR primers. From the PCR reads, TCRdb called clonotypes with MiXCR, one entry per CDR3 protein. The profile shows more than 450,000 distinct CDR3 sequences, about 26% of them singletons. The germline V and J ends were trimmed by 9 bases and 1 base, with 23 bases remaining between them. The CDR3 runs to 17 residues. Germline CDR1 is SNHLY and CDR2 is FYNNEI. Sequenced input: naive CD8+ T cells from blood, with Jurkat cell RNA spiked in. Subset of the sample: FACS-sorted CD8+CD4-CCR7+CD45RA+ naive T cells. The receptor was derived from a human donor in good health. Some libraries in this study had Jurkat cell RNA spiked in. This chain links TRBV2 with TRBJ2-3, with no clear D. As DNA, the CDR3 is TGTGCCAGAAATCGAGTGGGTGGATCAATGGGCACAGATACGCAGTATTTT. It translates to CARNRVGGSMGTDTQYF.